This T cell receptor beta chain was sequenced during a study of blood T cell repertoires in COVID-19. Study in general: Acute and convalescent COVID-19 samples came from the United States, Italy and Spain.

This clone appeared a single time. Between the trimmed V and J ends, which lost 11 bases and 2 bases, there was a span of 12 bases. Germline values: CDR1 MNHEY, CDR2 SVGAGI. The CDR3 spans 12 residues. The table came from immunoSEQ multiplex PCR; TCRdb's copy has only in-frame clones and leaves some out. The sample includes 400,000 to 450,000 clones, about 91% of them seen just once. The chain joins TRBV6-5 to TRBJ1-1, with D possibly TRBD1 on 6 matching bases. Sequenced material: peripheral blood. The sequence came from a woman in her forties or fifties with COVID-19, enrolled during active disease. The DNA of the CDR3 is TGTGCCTCCCGACAGGCTAACACTGAAGCTTTCTTT. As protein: CASRQANTEAFF.